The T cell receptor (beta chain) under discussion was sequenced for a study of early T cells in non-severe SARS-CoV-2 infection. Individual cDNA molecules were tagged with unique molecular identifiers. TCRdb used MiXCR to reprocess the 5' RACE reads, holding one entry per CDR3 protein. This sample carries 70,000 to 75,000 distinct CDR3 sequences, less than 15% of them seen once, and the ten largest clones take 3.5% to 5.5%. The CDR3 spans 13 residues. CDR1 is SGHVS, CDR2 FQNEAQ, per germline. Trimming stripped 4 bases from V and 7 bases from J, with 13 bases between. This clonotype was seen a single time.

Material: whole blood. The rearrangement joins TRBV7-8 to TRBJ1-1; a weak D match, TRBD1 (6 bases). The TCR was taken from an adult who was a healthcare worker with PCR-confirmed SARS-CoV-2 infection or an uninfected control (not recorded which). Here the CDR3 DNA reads TGTGCCAGCAGCTCACAGGGCGGAATTGAAGCTTTCTTT. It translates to CASSSQGGIEAFF.